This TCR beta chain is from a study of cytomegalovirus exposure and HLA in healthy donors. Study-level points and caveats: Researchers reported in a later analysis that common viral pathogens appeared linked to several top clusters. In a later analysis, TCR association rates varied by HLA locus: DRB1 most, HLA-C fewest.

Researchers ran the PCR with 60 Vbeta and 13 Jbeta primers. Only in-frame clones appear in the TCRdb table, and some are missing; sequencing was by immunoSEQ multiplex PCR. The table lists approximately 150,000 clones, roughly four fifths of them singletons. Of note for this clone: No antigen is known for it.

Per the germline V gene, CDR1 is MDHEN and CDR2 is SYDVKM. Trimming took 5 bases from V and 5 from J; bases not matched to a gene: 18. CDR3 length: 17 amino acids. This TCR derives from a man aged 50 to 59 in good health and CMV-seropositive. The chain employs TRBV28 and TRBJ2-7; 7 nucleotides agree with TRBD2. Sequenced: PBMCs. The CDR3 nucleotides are TGTGCCAGCAGTCATCGAGGGTTTGGGAGGGGAATTAACGAGCAGTACTTC. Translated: CASSHRGFGRGINEQYF.